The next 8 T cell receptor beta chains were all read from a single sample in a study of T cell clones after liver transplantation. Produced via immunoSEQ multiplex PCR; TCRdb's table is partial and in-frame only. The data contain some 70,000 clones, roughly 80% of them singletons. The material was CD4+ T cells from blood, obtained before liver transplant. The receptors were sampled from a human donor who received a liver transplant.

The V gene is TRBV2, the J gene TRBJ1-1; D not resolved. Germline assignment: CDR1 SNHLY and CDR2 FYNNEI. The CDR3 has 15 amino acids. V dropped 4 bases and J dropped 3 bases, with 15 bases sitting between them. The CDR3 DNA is TGTGCCAGCAGTGTCCCCCCGCGGCGGGACACTGAAGCTTTCTTT. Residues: CASSVPPRRDTEAFF.

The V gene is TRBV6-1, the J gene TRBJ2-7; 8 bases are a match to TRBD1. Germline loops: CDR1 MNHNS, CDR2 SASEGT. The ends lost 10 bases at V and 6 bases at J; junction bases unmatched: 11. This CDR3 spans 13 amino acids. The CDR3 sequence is CATGRQGRGEQYF. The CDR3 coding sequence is TGTGCCACCGGACGACAGGGGCGGGGCGAGCAGTACTTC.

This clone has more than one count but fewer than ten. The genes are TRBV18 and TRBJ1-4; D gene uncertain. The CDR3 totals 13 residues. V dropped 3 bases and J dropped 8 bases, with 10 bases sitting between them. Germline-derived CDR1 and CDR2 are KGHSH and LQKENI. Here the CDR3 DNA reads TGTGCCAGCTCACCCCGTGTGGGGGAAAAACTGTTTTTT. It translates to CASSPRVGEKLFF.

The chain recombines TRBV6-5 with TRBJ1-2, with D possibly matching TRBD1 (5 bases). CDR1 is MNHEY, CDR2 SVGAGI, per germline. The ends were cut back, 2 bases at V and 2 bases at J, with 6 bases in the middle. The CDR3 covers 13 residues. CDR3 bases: TGTGCCAGCAGTTACGGGGGGAACTATGGCTACACCTTC. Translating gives CASSYGGNYGYTF.

CDR3 amino acids: CASSVVGGQGDTQYF. DNA for the CDR3: TGTGCCAGCAGCGTAGTGGGAGGGCAGGGAGATACGCAGTATTTT. J is TRBJ2-3 and V is TRBV9; TRBD2 matches 7 bases. The germline CDR1 and CDR2 sequences are SGDLS and YYNGEE. The CDR3 sequence is 15 residues long. With V trimmed by 0 bases and J by 5 bases, 6 bases remained unmatched.

The CDR3: CASSIGREWETQYF. CDR3 bases: TGTGCCAGTAGTATAGGGCGTGAATGGGAGACCCAGTACTTC. The rearrangement links TRBV19 to TRBJ2-5; unclear D gene. This CDR3 is 14 amino acids long. Germline CDR1 and CDR2: LNHDA and SQIVND (reference sequence). V lost 1 base and J 5 bases, leaving 11 bases between the germline ends.

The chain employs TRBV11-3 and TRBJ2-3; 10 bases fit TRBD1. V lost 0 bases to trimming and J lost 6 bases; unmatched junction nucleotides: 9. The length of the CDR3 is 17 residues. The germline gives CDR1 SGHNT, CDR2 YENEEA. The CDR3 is CASSLDPRQGAGDTQYF. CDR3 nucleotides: TGTGCCAGCAGCTTAGACCCCCGACAGGGGGCGGGCGATACGCAGTATTTT.

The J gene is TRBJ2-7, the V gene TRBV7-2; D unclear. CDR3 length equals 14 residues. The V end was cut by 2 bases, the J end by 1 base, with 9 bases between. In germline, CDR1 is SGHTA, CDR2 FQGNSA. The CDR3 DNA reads TGTGCCAGCAGCTTAATAAGACAATCCTACGAGCAGTACTTC. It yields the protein CASSLIRQSYEQYF.